These 12 T cell receptor beta chains originate from one sample sequenced in a study of graft-versus-host responses after intestinal transplantation. Assay used: immunoSEQ multiplex PCR; TCRdb lists only in-frame clones, some missing. The table records roughly 70,000 clones, roughly 92% of them present only once. Sample: bone marrow, taken nearly 750 days after intestinal transplantation. The receptors stem from a human patient who received an intestinal transplant, so some T cells may come from the graft donor.

The chain uses TRBV27 and TRBJ2-1; TRBD1 might be the D (6 bases). CDR1 and CDR2 (germline): MNHEY, SMNVEV (reference sequence). The V end was cut by 4 bases, the J end by 1 base, with 14 bases between. This CDR3 spans 16 amino acids. CDR3 amino acids: CASSSLYRESYNEQFF. DNA of the CDR3: TGTGCCAGCAGTTCGCTCTACAGGGAGTCCTACAATGAGCAGTTCTTC.

The chain joins TRBV7-9 to TRBJ2-3; D perhaps matches TRBD2 (7 bases). The V gene lost 5 bases and the J gene lost 5 bases, with 20 bases spanning the gap. Germline CDR1 and CDR2: SEHNR and FQNEAQ (reference sequence). This CDR3 comprises 16 residues. The DNA for the CDR3 is TGTGCCAGCAGCCCTTTACCGGGGGGCGTTCAAGATACGCAGTATTTT. This encodes CASSPLPGGVQDTQYF.

This chain links TRBV5-1 with TRBJ2-5; D gene ambiguous. The V gene lost 2 bases and the J gene lost 1 base, with 18 bases spanning the gap. The CDR3 is 17 amino acids. In germline, CDR1 is SGHRS, CDR2 YFSETQ. The CDR3 nucleotides are TGCGCCAGCAGCTTTGGGCAGAGGAAAGTATCCCAAGAGACCCAGTACTTC. Translated, it gives CASSFGQRKVSQETQYF.

V gene TRBV5-4 combines with J gene TRBJ1-1; D ambiguous. V lost 2 bases to trimming and J lost 4 bases, with 18 bases between them. Germline V lookup: CDR1 SGHNT, CDR2 YYREEE (reference sequence). The CDR3 covers 16 residues. Here the CDR3 reads CASSFPGRFLSTEAFF. The CDR3 bases are TGTGCCAGCAGCTTCCCGGGTCGGTTCTTGAGCACTGAAGCTTTCTTT.

This rearrangement joins TRBV5-1 to TRBJ2-3; a possible D gene is TRBD1 (5 bases). The CDR3 spans 15 residues. Germline V gene lookup returns CDR1 SGHRS and CDR2 YFSETQ. V was shortened by 0 bases and J by 2 bases, with 10 bases between the two germline ends. The CDR3 coding sequence is TGCGCCAGCAGCTTGGAGGCAGGGCACACAGATACGCAGTATTTT. Its protein is CASSLEAGHTDTQYF.

The rearrangement links TRBV5-1 to TRBJ2-1; 7 bases match TRBD2. The germline V gene encodes CDR1 SGHRS and CDR2 YFSETQ. J was trimmed by 0 bases and V by 0 bases; bases with no gene match: 6. The length of the CDR3 is 17 residues. CDR3 residues: CASSLVAGFSSYNEQFF. The DNA for the CDR3 is TGCGCCAGCAGCTTGGTAGCGGGCTTCAGCTCCTACAATGAGCAGTTCTTC.

The chain couples TRBV28 to TRBJ1-5, with 7 positions matching TRBD1. CDR1 MDHEN and CDR2 SYDVKM come from the germline V gene. The CDR3 has 15 residues. Trimming cost V 6 bases and J 7 bases; bases outside gene matches: 12. CDR3 in amino acids: CASSSGTVDYQPQHF. The CDR3, as DNA: TGTGCCAGCAGCTCCGGGACAGTTGACTACCAGCCCCAGCATTTT.

The chain couples TRBV30 to TRBJ1-1, with unresolved D. Germline CDR1 GTSNPN, CDR2 SVGIG (reference sequence). V was clipped by 2 bases and J by 11 bases, with 12 bases between them. The CDR3 spans 11 residues. CDR3 in amino acids: CAWSLNPDAFF. Here the CDR3 DNA reads TGTGCCTGGAGTCTAAATCCGGACGCTTTCTTT.

The chain combines TRBV4-1 with TRBJ2-7; TRBD2 might be the D (6 bases). The CDR3 runs 14 residues. Germline V gene data show CDR1 as MGHRA and CDR2 as YSYEKL. V lost 0 bases and J 3 bases, leaving 9 bases between the germline ends. Written as DNA, the CDR3 is TGCGCCAGCAGCCAAGATGGGACTGGCTACGAGCAGTACTTC. It translates to CASSQDGTGYEQYF.

CDR3 region: CASSGQGRAPYEQYF. The CDR3 bases are TGTGCCAGCAGCGGACAGGGCCGGGCTCCTTACGAGCAGTACTTC. The V gene is TRBV6-6, the J gene TRBJ2-7; TRBD1 agrees at 8 bases. V trimming: 6 bases; J trimming: 4 bases; junction bases outside the gene matches: 11. Germline V gives CDR1 MNHNY, CDR2 SVGAGI (reference sequence). This CDR3 comprises 15 residues.

The J gene is TRBJ2-2, the V gene TRBV5-4; 8 bases are a match to TRBD2. Trimming cost V 4 bases and J 0 bases; bases outside gene matches: 8. CDR3 length: 17 residues. Looked up from germline, CDR1 is SGHNT and CDR2 is YYREEE (reference sequence). This CDR3 reads CASSRGSGLANTGELFF. As DNA, the CDR3 is TGTGCCAGCAGCAGGGGTTCGGGACTAGCGAACACCGGGGAGCTGTTTTTT.

The chain couples TRBV10-3 to TRBJ1-4; D gene unclear. Germline V CDR1 and CDR2: ENHRY, SYGVKD. The V end lost 3 bases, the J end lost 5 bases, and 13 bases lay between the germline ends. The CDR3 is 15 residues long. The CDR3 reads CAISDPGGGNEKLFF. The CDR3 DNA is TGTGCCATCAGTGACCCCGGCGGTGGAAATGAAAAACTGTTTTTT.